The clone carrying this T cell receptor (beta chain) occurred many times. These data originate in a study of CD8+CD57+ T cells in acquired aplastic anemia. The template used for profiling TCR beta VDJ and CDR3 was genomic DNA. Using its own MiXCR run on the reads, TCRdb lists one record per CDR3 protein. The sample carries around 200,000 distinct CDR3 sequences, roughly 50% recorded once. V trimming: 7 bases; J trimming: 1 base; junction bases outside the gene matches: 3. The length of the CDR3 is 15 residues. The germline V gene has CDR1 SNHLY and CDR2 FYNNEI. All patients picked for sequencing had shown, by flow cytometry, an expansion of CD8+CD57+ cells.

The receptor was derived from a human donor with aplastic anemia. Material: sorted CD4+, CD8+, or CD8+CD57+ T cells (not recorded which) from PBMCs. The chain is built from TRBV2 and TRBJ2-3; 12 nucleotides align to TRBD2. CDR3 nucleotide sequence: TGTGCCAGCATGAGGACTAGCGGGGGCACAGATACGCAGTATTTT. This gives the protein CASMRTSGGTDTQYF.